The 20 T cell receptor beta chains below come from one sample, sequenced in a study of T cells in Graves' hyperthyroidism and ophthalmopathy. Amplification targeted TCR beta CDR3 regions from RNA transcripts. The primer set for the first-round RT-PCR of the TCR CDR3 was HTBI. One entry per CDR3 protein, called by TCRdb with MiXCR from the multiplex PCR reads. The sample contains approximately 700,000 distinct CDR3 sequences, less than 45% of which appear only once. Sequencing used peripheral blood or thyroid tissue (not recorded which). These receptors were obtained from an adult man with Graves' disease, either hyperthyroidism or ophthalmopathy (not recorded which).

A note on this clonotype: A much bigger clone sits one base away, suggesting this may be a read error. V is TRBV29-1 and J is TRBJ1-2; D is unresolved. V lost 1 base and J 6 bases, leaving 21 bases between the germline ends. CDR1 SQVTM and CDR2 ANQGSEA come from the germline V gene. The CDR3 covers 16 residues. CDR3 sequence (DNA): TGCAGCGTTGAAGCGATAGAGGGCGCTTATCCCCATGGCTACACCTTC. Protein: CSVEAIEGAYPHGYTF. Combining the CDR3 with reference TRBV29-1 and TRBJ1-2 gives the whole variable domain SAVISQKPSRDICQRGTSLTIQCQVDSQVTMMFWYRQQPGQSLTLIATANQGSEATYESGFVIDKFPISRPNLTFSTLTVSNMSPEDSSIYLCSVEAIEGAYPHGYTFGSGTRLTVV.

This clonotype came up many times. The J gene is TRBJ1-2, the V gene TRBV29-1; 7 bases are shared with TRBD1. The germline gives CDR1 SQVTM, CDR2 ANQGSEA. The CDR3 has 13 amino acids. Trimming cost V 4 bases and J 8 bases; bases outside gene matches: 10. The CDR3 nucleotides read TGCAGCGTTGGCGACAGGGTGAGGAAGGGCTACACCTTC. It encodes CSVGDRVRKGYTF.

This clonotype was recorded only once. The chain carries TRBV7-9 and TRBJ1-5, with TRBD1 matching over 8 bases. After removal of 1 base from V and 6 bases from J, the junction contained 5 bases not matched to a gene. Germline V gives CDR1 SEHNR, CDR2 FQNEAQ (reference sequence). The CDR3 sequence is 15 residues long. The CDR3 DNA follows: TGTGCCAGCAGCTTAGGGACAGGGTTCAGTCAGCCCCAGCATTTT. This translates into CASSLGTGFSQPQHF.

This clonotype was found many times. The chain uses TRBV20-1 and TRBJ2-5; the D gene is possibly TRBD1 (6 bases). Trimming left V 6 bases short and J 2 bases short, with 10 bases between. The CDR3 loop spans 12 amino acids. The germline V gene encodes CDR1 DFQATT and CDR2 SNEGSKA (reference sequence). In DNA, the CDR3 is TGCAGTGCCGAGACAGGACAAGAGACCCAGTACTTC. Protein sequence: CSAETGQETQYF.

This clonotype was seen only a few times. The chain joins TRBV7-2 to TRBJ1-6; D uncertain. V was cut by 2 bases and J by 9 bases, with 11 bases left in between. Germline loops: CDR1 SGHTA, CDR2 FQGNSA. The CDR3 length is 14 residues. The CDR3 spells CASSLRLDGSPLHF. The CDR3 nucleotides read TGTGCCAGCAGCTTAAGGTTGGACGGTTCACCCCTCCACTTT. Combining the CDR3 with reference TRBV7-2 and TRBJ1-6 gives the whole variable domain GAGVSQSPSNKVTEKGKDVELRCDPISGHTALYWYRQSLGQGLEFLIYFQGNSAPDKSGLPSDRFSAERTGGSVSTLTIQRTQQEDSAVYLCASSLRLDGSPLHFGNGTRLTVT.

This clonotype has only one observation. The V and J genes are TRBV10-3 and TRBJ2-5, with D perhaps TRBD1 (5 bases). CDR1 and CDR2 (germline): ENHRY, SYGVKD. V lost 4 bases and J 9 bases, leaving 12 bases between the germline ends. The CDR3 runs to 12 residues. This CDR3 is CAISGGLEAQYF. The CDR3 nucleotides read TGTGCCATCAGTGGGGGCCTCGAGGCCCAGTACTTC.

The chain couples TRBV7-6 to TRBJ2-7; D uncertain. From germline, CDR1 is SGHVS and CDR2 FNYEAQ. The CDR3 contains 11 residues. Between the trimmed V and J ends, which lost 10 bases and 4 bases, there was a span of 11 bases. CDR3: CAKRPTYEQYF. For the CDR3, the DNA is TGTGCCAAGAGGCCAACTTACGAGCAGTACTTC.

The chain joins TRBV6-5 to TRBJ1-6, with TRBD1 matching over 9 bases. Germline CDR1 is MNHEY and CDR2 is SVGAGI. CDR3 length: 15 residues. V shed 6 bases and J 6 bases; nucleotides not matched to a gene: 6. The CDR3 nucleotides are TGTGCCAGCAGGGCACAGGGGGCGCTTAATTCACCCCTCCACTTT. Amino acid sequence: CASRAQGALNSPLHF.

V and J are TRBV15 and TRBJ2-7; D remains ambiguous. Trimming took off 3 bases at V and 3 bases at J, with 6 bases between the two ends. The germline V gene encodes CDR1 LNHNV and CDR2 YYDKDF (reference sequence). This CDR3 comprises 12 residues. CDR3 coding DNA: TGTGCCACCAGCAGTACTCGCTACGAGCAGTACTTC. It codes for CATSSTRYEQYF.

In this sample, this clonotype turned up once. The CDR3 is CSVDNPRPRDYGYTTF. The CDR3 DNA reads TGCAGCGTTGATAACCCCCGACCACGGGACTATGGCTACACCACCTTC. J is TRBJ1-2 and V is TRBV29-1; TRBD1 is a possible D gene (5 bases). V shed 3 bases and J shed 13 bases, with 30 bases lying between them. CDR3 length: 16 amino acids. Germline lookup yields CDR1 SQVTM and CDR2 ANQGSEA.

This clonotype showed up just once. CDR3 sequence reads: CASNSIGGLGGYEQYF. CDR3 nucleotide sequence: TGCGCCAGCAACTCCATTGGAGGGCTGGGAGGCTACGAGCAGTACTTC. This sequence joins TRBV5-1 and TRBJ2-7; D may be TRBD2 (6 bases). V was clipped by 6 bases and J by 3 bases, with 22 bases between them. The CDR3 is made up of 16 amino acids. The germline V gene encodes CDR1 SGHRS and CDR2 YFSETQ.

J is TRBJ1-1 and V is TRBV19; D not certain. CDR3 length: 15 amino acids. The germline V gene has CDR1 LNHDA and CDR2 SQIVND (reference sequence). The V gene lost 5 bases and the J gene lost 1 base, with 14 bases spanning the gap. The CDR3 coding sequence is TGTGCCAGTAGTTATGCACGGGGTCGGAACACTGAAGCTTTCTTT. It encodes CASSYARGRNTEAFF.

This clonotype appeared a few times. This rearrangement joins TRBV7-2 to TRBJ2-7, with D tentatively TRBD2 (5 bases). The germline gives CDR1 SGHTA, CDR2 FQGNSA. Trimming took off 4 bases at V and 1 base at J, with 8 bases between the two ends. The CDR3 covers 13 residues. The CDR3 reads CASSWTESYEQYF. The CDR3 nucleotides are TGTGCCAGCAGCTGGACTGAGTCCTACGAGCAGTACTTC. The full variable domain, in which reference TRBV7-2 and TRBJ2-7 provide the parts outside the CDR3, is GAGVSQSPSNKVTEKGKDVELRCDPISGHTALYWYRQSLGQGLEFLIYFQGNSAPDKSGLPSDRFSAERTGGSVSTLTIQRTQQEDSAVYLCASSWTESYEQYFGPGTRLTVT.

V is TRBV2 and J is TRBJ2-2; 7 positions agree with TRBD1. Trimming at V came to 6 bases and at J to 1 base, leaving 8 bases not matched to a gene. The CDR3 totals 16 residues. CDR1 SNHLY and CDR2 FYNNEI come from the germline V gene. This CDR3 reads CASSRGPGGNTGELFF. The CDR3 DNA reads as TGTGCCAGCAGCCGAGGACCAGGGGGGAACACCGGGGAGCTGTTTTTT.

A note on this clonotype: Its ends do not fully match the called genes, so a read error is possible. J is TRBJ2-7 and V is TRBV29-1; the D gene could be TRBD1 or TRBD2 (5 bases each). The CDR3 runs 14 residues. Per germline, CDR1 SQVTM and CDR2 ANQGSEA. CDR3 amino acids: CSVARGVDTGELYF. For the CDR3, the DNA is TGCAGCGTTGCAAGAGGGGTCGACACCGGGGAGCTGTACTTC.

This clonotype was observed a few times. The chain couples TRBV6-6 to TRBJ1-4; D gene ambiguous. Per the germline V gene, CDR1 is MNHNY and CDR2 is SVGAGI (reference sequence). V dropped 5 bases and J dropped 8 bases, with 12 bases sitting between them. The CDR3 runs 13 residues. CDR3 amino acids: CASSVRLQEKLFF. DNA of the CDR3: TGTGCCAGCAGTGTCAGGTTACAAGAAAAACTGTTTTTT.

V usage is TRBV7-2 and J usage is TRBJ1-6; 8 nucleotides agree with TRBD1. The CDR3 spans 14 residues. The V gene end was trimmed by 1 base and the J gene end by 10 bases; junction bases not matched to a gene: 3. Germline V gene lookup returns CDR1 SGHTA and CDR2 FQGNSA. In nucleotides, the CDR3 is TGTGCCAGCAGCTTAGAGACAGGGGTATCACCCCTCCACTTT. Translated, it gives CASSLETGVSPLHF.

The gene calls are TRBV6-1 and TRBJ1-1, with 8 bases that match TRBD1. This CDR3 comprises 15 residues. Germline V gene data show CDR1 as MNHNS and CDR2 as SASEGT. V was pared by 7 bases and J by 0 bases, with 7 bases of the junction left unmatched. The CDR3, as DNA: TGTGCCAGCATGGGACAGGCCGCCCTGAACACTGAAGCTTTCTTT. It is translated as CASMGQAALNTEAFF.

There are many counts of this clonotype. The genes are TRBV10-3 and TRBJ2-5, with 9 bases fitting TRBD1. The trim removed 3 bases at V and 4 bases at J, leaving 3 bases unmatched. Germline CDR1 is ENHRY and CDR2 is SYGVKD. This CDR3 region has 14 residues. CDR3 sequence reads: CAISEDRGGETQYF. Written as DNA, the CDR3 is TGTGCCATCAGTGAAGACAGGGGGGGAGAGACCCAGTACTTC.

V is TRBV20-1 and J is TRBJ1-2; D is possibly TRBD1 (6 bases). Germline CDR1 DFQATT, CDR2 SNEGSKA (reference sequence). Between the trimmed V and J ends, which lost 5 bases and 8 bases, there was a span of 15 bases. CDR3 size: 12 residues. The CDR3 is CSAWTGARGYTF. CDR3 in DNA: TGCAGTGCTTGGACGGGGGCCAGGGGCTACACCTTC.